These 14 T cell receptor beta chains originate from one sample sequenced in a study of response to subunit inactivated influenza vaccine. Each CDR3 protein is one row after TCRdb ran MiXCR on the RT-PCR reads. The sample has around 540,000 distinct CDR3 sequences, approximately 10% seen once. The sequenced sample was PBMCs from blood, obtained on the day of vaccination. The receptors originated from a man aged 50-60 years who received an inactivated influenza vaccine.

This clonotype was counted ten times or more. The chain uses TRBV18 and TRBJ2-1; D unresolved. There are 13 residues in the CDR3. V gave up 3 bases and J gave up 10 bases, with 13 bases separating them. Germline CDR1 and CDR2: KGHSH and LQKENI. This CDR3 is CASSPRSLGEQFF. In nucleotides, the CDR3 is TGTGCCAGCTCACCGAGGTCGTTGGGGGAGCAGTTCTTC. The full variable domain, its missing parts supplied by reference TRBV18 and TRBJ2-1, is NAGVMQNPRHLVRRRGQEARLRCSPMKGHSHVYWYRQLPEEGLKFMVYLQKENIIDESGMPKERFSAEFPKEGPSILRIQQVVRGDSAAYFCASSPRSLGEQFFGPGTRLTVL.

This clonotype was picked up a small number of times. The chain links TRBV6-2 or TRBV6-3 to TRBJ2-1; 7 bases align to TRBD1. CDR3 length equals 14 residues. Trimming took 7 bases from V and 5 from J; bases not matched to a gene: 8. Germline CDR1 and CDR2: MNHEY and SVGEGT. CDR3 residues: CASTRTGTNNEQFF. The DNA for the CDR3 is TGTGCCAGCACCCGGACAGGTACGAACAATGAGCAGTTCTTC.

The chain links TRBV7-3 to TRBJ2-1; 9 nucleotides agree with TRBD2. Germline V CDR1 and CDR2: SGHTA, FQGTGA. The CDR3 loop spans 15 amino acids. The junction had 9 bases not matched to a gene; V was cut back by 2 bases and J by 10 bases. For the CDR3, the DNA is TGTGCCAGCAGCTTACAGGCTAGCGGGACTCAGGAGCAGTTCTTC. Its translation is CASSLQASGTQEQFF.

The chain uses TRBV20-1 and TRBJ2-1, with 9 bases matching TRBD2. CDR3 length: 16 amino acids. The germline V gene has CDR1 DFQATT and CDR2 SNEGSKA (reference sequence). The V segment lost 4 bases and the J segment 7 bases; nucleotides outside the gene matches: 14. The CDR3 reads CSANPPAGGYRNEQFF. The CDR3 DNA is TGCAGTGCTAATCCCCCCGCGGGAGGGTACAGGAATGAGCAGTTCTTC.

The chain combines TRBV6-1 with TRBJ2-7; D is tentatively TRBD1 or TRBD2 (5 bases each). Germline V CDR1 and CDR2: MNHNS, SASEGT. Deletions cut 10 bases from V and 5 bases from J, with 12 bases between. This CDR3 spans 11 amino acids. The CDR3 loop is CATQDLDEQYF. The DNA for the CDR3 is TGTGCCACACAGGACTTGGACGAGCAGTACTTC.

This clonotype was counted at least ten times. The chain links TRBV7-2 to TRBJ1-1, with D uncertain. CDR3 length: 13 amino acids. Per the germline V gene, CDR1 is SGHTA and CDR2 is FQGNSA. V dropped 2 bases and J dropped 7 bases, with 11 bases sitting between them. CDR3 in DNA: TGTGCCAGCAGCTTAAATCCGGAGGGTGAAGCTTTCTTT. It translates to CASSLNPEGEAFF. Supplemented by reference TRBV7-2 and TRBJ1-1, the full variable domain reads GAGVSQSPSNKVTEKGKDVELRCDPISGHTALYWYRQSLGQGLEFLIYFQGNSAPDKSGLPSDRFSAERTGGSVSTLTIQRTQQEDSAVYLCASSLNPEGEAFFGQGTRLTVV.

Many counts were recorded for this clonotype. This sequence joins TRBV5-1 and TRBJ2-7; weak D call: TRBD1 (6 bases). CDR3 length: 18 residues. V shed 0 bases and J shed 3 bases, with 22 bases lying between them. The germline gives CDR1 SGHRS, CDR2 YFSETQ. DNA of the CDR3: TGCGCCAGCAGCTTGGCGGGCAGGGGCCATCAAACCGGCTACGAGCAGTACTTC. This translates into CASSLAGRGHQTGYEQYF.

This chain links TRBV9 with TRBJ2-5; perhaps TRBD2 as D (5 bases). V was trimmed by 0 bases and J by 4 bases, leaving 16 bases between them. CDR3 length: 16 amino acids. CDR1 is SGDLS, CDR2 YYNGEE, per germline. CDR3 coding DNA: TGTGCCAGCAGCGTAGTAGGGCTAGTGGCGGGAGAGACCCAGTACTTC. Amino acid sequence: CASSVVGLVAGETQYF.

This rearrangement joins TRBV27 to TRBJ2-7; 7 bases align to TRBD2. CDR1 and CDR2 from the germline V gene are MNHEY and SMNVEV (reference sequence). This CDR3 region has 16 residues. The trim removed 6 bases at V and 2 bases at J, leaving 13 bases unmatched. CDR3 in amino acids: CASSFQMWGGPYEQYF. The CDR3 bases are TGTGCCAGCAGCTTCCAAATGTGGGGGGGTCCCTACGAGCAGTACTTC.

The chain has TRBV20-1 and TRBJ2-7, with TRBD1 as a possible D gene (5 bases). V lost 3 bases and J lost 2, with 11 bases in between. Germline-derived CDR1 and CDR2 are DFQATT and SNEGSKA (reference sequence). CDR3 length: 13 residues. The DNA of the CDR3 is TGCAGTGCTAGCTCAGACAGAACCTACGAGCAGTACTTC. Protein: CSASSDRTYEQYF.

This clonotype occurred a few times. The V call is TRBV30, the J call TRBJ1-1; 11 bases are shared with TRBD1. The length of the CDR3 is 15 residues. V gave up 0 bases and J gave up 4 bases; unmatched junction bases: 4. The germline V gene has CDR1 GTSNPN and CDR2 SVGIG (reference sequence). The CDR3 region is CAWSVQDRGPTEAFF. CDR3 DNA: TGTGCCTGGAGTGTACAGGACAGGGGGCCCACTGAAGCTTTCTTT.

This clonotype was recorded at least ten times. J is TRBJ2-2 and V is TRBV7-2; D gene uncertain. The CDR3 length is 15 residues. Per the germline V gene, CDR1 is SGHTA and CDR2 is FQGNSA. V lost 1 base, J lost 6 bases, and 12 bases lay in between. CDR3 sequence reads: CASSLVVRVPGELFF. Written as DNA, the CDR3 is TGTGCCAGCAGCTTAGTCGTCAGAGTCCCCGGGGAGCTGTTTTTT.

This clonotype was found a few times. V gene TRBV5-1 combines with J gene TRBJ2-2, with a tentative D call TRBD1 (6 bases). Trimming shortened V by 0 bases and J by 4 bases, and 10 bases separated the two germline ends. Per germline, CDR1 SGHRS and CDR2 YFSETQ. The CDR3 contains 15 residues. In DNA, the CDR3 is TGCGCCAGCAGCTTGGCCGGACAGATCACCGGGGAGCTGTTTTTT. It yields the protein CASSLAGQITGELFF. The full variable domain, with the rest looked up from reference TRBV5-1 and TRBJ2-2, is KAGVTQTPRYLIKTRGQQVTLSCSPISGHRSVSWYQQTPGQGLQFLFEYFSETQRNKGNFPGRFSGRQFSNSRSEMNVSTLELGDSALYLCASSLAGQITGELFFGEGSRLTVL.

This clonotype was counted many times. This chain uses TRBV6-2 or TRBV6-3 with TRBJ2-3, with D possibly being TRBD1 (7 bases). The CDR3 contains 16 residues. The germline CDR1 and CDR2 sequences are MNHEY and SVGEGT. V was trimmed by 3 bases and J by 2 bases, leaving 15 bases between them. CDR3 loop: CASSYSDRDFTDTQYF. In DNA form, the CDR3 reads TGTGCCAGCAGTTATTCAGACAGGGACTTCACAGATACGCAGTATTTT.